Below are 27 T cell receptor beta chains sequenced from a single sample in a study of post-analysis software for immune sequencing data. Their specific antigens are unknown. Study results and caveats: Patients carried roughly 5 TRBV segments more frequently than controls did, and TRBV5-6, TRBV5-1 and TRBV20-1 were among them.

Unique molecular identifiers were carried by the TCR beta cDNA libraries. Each CDR3 protein is one row after TCRdb ran MiXCR on the PCR reads. Found here are roughly 800,000 distinct CDR3 sequences, about 43% of them singletons; the top ten hold 4.9%. The sequenced material came from blood. These receptors all stem from a girl aged 10 to 17 with multiple sclerosis.

This chain connects TRBV29-1 to TRBJ1-5; D remains ambiguous. The CDR3 spans 15 residues. Germline values: CDR1 SQVTM, CDR2 ANQGSEA. V lost 7 bases and J lost 1, with 17 bases in between. The CDR3 sequence: CSAVRLGVSNQPQHF. In nucleotides, the CDR3 is TGCAGCGCCGTACGACTGGGCGTAAGCAATCAGCCCCAGCATTTT.

The V gene is TRBV10-3, the J gene TRBJ1-1; 7 positions match TRBD1. V was pared by 10 bases and J by 4 bases, with 3 bases of the junction left unmatched. The germline V gene has CDR1 ENHRY and CDR2 SYGVKD. This CDR3 spans 11 amino acids. Here the CDR3 DNA reads TGTGCCACCCACAGGGGCACTGAAGCTTTCTTT. It codes for CATHRGTEAFF.

This chain uses TRBV5-6 with TRBJ2-5; a possible D gene is TRBD1 (5 bases). Deletions cut 6 bases from V and 6 bases from J, with 12 bases between. This CDR3 spans 12 amino acids. Germline CDR1 is SGHDT and CDR2 is YYEEEE. The CDR3 coding sequence is TGTGCCAGCAACCAGGGCAGCAAGACCCAGTACTTC. This gives the protein CASNQGSKTQYF.

The chain combines TRBV20-1 with TRBJ2-1; D tentatively fits TRBD1 or TRBD2 (8 bases each). Trimming shortened V by 2 bases and J by 9 bases, and 20 bases separated the two germline ends. The CDR3 sequence is 15 residues long. Germline CDR1 DFQATT, CDR2 SNEGSKA (reference sequence). CDR3: CSARQGAAGVVEQFF. CDR3 nucleotides: TGCAGTGCTAGACAGGGGGCAGCGGGAGTGGTTGAGCAGTTCTTC.

This chain uses TRBV12-3 or TRBV12-4 with TRBJ2-3; D is unresolved. V dropped 6 bases and J dropped 11 bases, with 15 bases sitting between them. The CDR3 runs to 12 residues. In DNA form, the CDR3 reads TGTGCCAGCAGCCGCGGCGAAGCGAAGCAGTATTTT. Protein: CASSRGEAKQYF.

The rearrangement uses TRBV27 and TRBJ2-5; a possible D gene is TRBD1 (6 bases). Between the trimmed V and J ends, which lost 5 bases and 2 bases, there was a span of 15 bases. CDR3 length equals 15 residues. Germline CDR1 and CDR2: MNHEY and SMNVEV (reference sequence). The DNA for the CDR3 is TGTGCCAGCAGTAGACAACAGGGTCGGCAAGAGACCCAGTACTTC. Protein product: CASSRQQGRQETQYF.

The chain carries TRBV11-1 and TRBJ2-6, with D perhaps matching TRBD2 (5 bases). This CDR3 has 16 amino acids. Germline loops: CDR1 SGHAT, CDR2 FQDESV (reference sequence). The V end lost 5 bases, the J end lost 2 bases, and 13 bases lay between the germline ends. CDR3 loop: CASSVEPGTGANVLTF. The CDR3, as DNA: TGTGCCAGCAGCGTAGAGCCGGGAACTGGGGCCAACGTCCTGACTTTC.

The chain recombines TRBV20-1 with TRBJ2-7; the D gene is possibly TRBD2 (5 bases). Trimming removed 5 bases from V and 6 bases from J, with 20 bases in between. CDR1 DFQATT and CDR2 SNEGSKA come from the germline V gene (reference sequence). The CDR3 has 14 residues. The CDR3 spells CSAGGSQISREQYF. For the CDR3, the DNA is TGCAGTGCTGGAGGCTCCCAGATCTCTCGCGAGCAGTACTTC.

V gene TRBV15 combines with J gene TRBJ2-5; TRBD2 aligns across 7 bases. V was clipped by 0 bases and J by 3 bases; unmatched bases: 13. Germline V gene lookup returns CDR1 LNHNV and CDR2 YYDKDF (reference sequence). The CDR3 totals 18 residues. CDR3 coding DNA: TGTGCCACCAGCAGAGAGACCCTCGGGGCGGGAGCAAAAGAGACCCAGTACTTC. It yields the protein CATSRETLGAGAKETQYF.

This clonotype has a handful of counts. This chain uses TRBV9 with TRBJ1-2; 8 bases map to TRBD1. J gave up 8 bases and V 3 bases, and 12 bases lay outside the gene matches. This CDR3 comprises 15 residues. Germline V gene data show CDR1 as SGDLS and CDR2 as YYNGEE. CDR3 DNA: TGTGCCAGCAGCGCAGGGACAGGCCTCTTGGGGGGCTACACCTTC. Amino acid sequence: CASSAGTGLLGGYTF. The variable domain in full, with the rest retrieved from reference TRBV9 and TRBJ1-2, is DSGVTQTPKHLITATGQRVTLRCSPRSGDLSVYWYQQSLDQGLQFLIQYYNGEERAKGNILERFSAQQFPDLHSELNLSSLELGDSALYFCASSAGTGLLGGYTFGSGTRLTVV.

The chain combines TRBV12-3 or TRBV12-4 with TRBJ1-1, with TRBD1 as a possible D gene (6 bases). Deletions cut 7 bases from V and 4 bases from J, with 16 bases between. This CDR3 has 14 amino acids. The CDR3 nucleotides are TGTGCCAGCACCGGGGGCAGGGGAGGCACTGAAGCTTTCTTT. This encodes CASTGGRGGTEAFF.

Only one count was recorded for this clonotype. This chain connects TRBV9 to TRBJ2-3; unclear D gene. The J call is uncertain, as TRBJ1-5 better fits the DNA end. This CDR3 has 12 residues. CDR1 and CDR2 (germline): SGDLS, YYNGEE. The CDR3 sequence is CASSVGDQPQHF. The CDR3 DNA reads TGTGCCAGCAGCGTAGGAGATCAGCCCCAGCATTTT.

J is TRBJ2-7 and V is TRBV6-1; TRBD2 might be the D (6 bases). CDR1 is MNHNS and CDR2 is SASEGT in the germline V gene. There are 13 residues in the CDR3. V lost 6 bases and J 7 bases, leaving 16 bases between the germline ends. The CDR3 DNA follows: TGTGCCAGCAGCCGGGACTTCCAAGGTGAGCAGTACTTC. It yields the protein CASSRDFQGEQYF.

The V gene is TRBV6-2 or TRBV6-3, the J gene TRBJ2-7; possibly TRBD2 for D (5 bases). There are 18 residues in the CDR3. Trimming pared 2 bases from V and 2 bases from J, leaving 22 bases between. Germline CDR1 and CDR2: MNHEY and SVGEGT. This CDR3 reads CASSYALPVPADPYEQYF. In DNA form, the CDR3 reads TGTGCCAGCAGTTACGCGCTCCCGGTTCCAGCGGATCCCTACGAGCAGTACTTC.

The J gene is TRBJ2-4, the V gene TRBV4-1, with a possible D match to TRBD1 (6 bases). V lost 4 bases, J lost 0 bases, and 13 bases lay in between. The length of the CDR3 is 16 residues. Germline V gives CDR1 MGHRA, CDR2 YSYEKL. The CDR3 loop is CASSPRTDIAKNIQYF. Written as DNA, the CDR3 is TGCGCCAGCAGCCCTCGGACAGACATAGCCAAAAACATTCAGTACTTC.

V and J are TRBV4-2 and TRBJ2-5; 10 bases are shared with TRBD2. Looked up from germline, CDR1 is LGHNA and CDR2 is YNFKEQ. This CDR3 comprises 17 residues. Trimming took 1 base from V and 7 from J; bases not matched to a gene: 12. CDR3 sequence reads: CASSQVGIAGGGGTQYF. DNA for the CDR3: TGTGCCAGCAGCCAAGTTGGGATAGCGGGAGGAGGAGGGACCCAGTACTTC.

A few counts support this clonotype. The V gene is TRBV4-1, the J gene TRBJ2-5, with 7 bases matching TRBD2. CDR1 is MGHRA, CDR2 YSYEKL, per germline. This CDR3 is 14 amino acids long. J gave up 4 bases and V 2 bases, and 4 bases lay outside the gene matches. CDR3 nucleotides: TGCGCCAGCAGCCAAAGGTCTAGCGGAGAGACCCAGTACTTC. This sequence encodes CASSQRSSGETQYF.

The chain has TRBV12-3 or TRBV12-4 and TRBJ1-2, with D unresolved. The CDR3 consists of 13 residues. The V end lost 9 bases, the J end lost 4 bases, and 15 bases lay between the germline ends. In DNA, the CDR3 is TGTGCCAGTAGCTTCCTGGGGTCCTATGGCTACACCTTC. It codes for CASSFLGSYGYTF.

This clonotype has a count of ten or more. The chain joins TRBV12-3 or TRBV12-4 to TRBJ2-7, with D perhaps being TRBD1 or TRBD2 (5 bases each). The CDR3 length is 13 residues. The germline V and J ends were trimmed by 5 bases and 6 bases, with 14 bases remaining between them. CDR3 bases: TGTGCCAGCAGTCCGGACTGGGACCGCGAGCAGTACTTC. Translated: CASSPDWDREQYF.

With regard to this clonotype: The conserved phenylalanine or tryptophan normally closing the CDR3 is absent here, so this likely arose from a read error. The rearrangement uses TRBV10-3 and TRBJ2-3; tentative D call: TRBD2 (5 bases). The germline V gene has CDR1 ENHRY and CDR2 SYGVKD. The V gene lost 4 bases and the J gene lost 6 bases, with 14 bases spanning the gap. The CDR3 covers 14 residues. CDR3 bases: TGTGCCATCAGTGTTCGGGGTGGGGTGGATACGCAGTATCTT. Translating it yields CAISVRGGVDTQYL.

Note on this clonotype: One junction end disagrees with the germline gene, perhaps due to a read error. The chain carries TRBV20-1 and TRBJ2-5; 7 bases fit TRBD1. The CDR3 runs 15 residues. Germline V gives CDR1 DFQATT, CDR2 SNEGSKA (reference sequence). The CDR3 is CSAAHLQGMGETRYF. The CDR3 DNA reads as TGCAGTGCTGCCCATCTACAGGGGATGGGAGAGACCCGGTACTTC.

The chain uses TRBV5-1 and TRBJ2-3; 9 bases are a match to TRBD2. The CDR3 spans 15 residues. With V trimmed by 5 bases and J by 0 bases, 4 bases remained unmatched. CDR1 is SGHRS and CDR2 is YFSETQ in the germline V gene. The CDR3 region has the DNA TGCGCCAGCAGGCGACTAGCGGCTAGCACAGATACGCAGTATTTT. This encodes CASRRLAASTDTQYF.

This clonotype occurred once. The gene calls are TRBV10-2 and TRBJ1-2, with D unclear. The CDR3 has 14 amino acids. Germline CDR1 reads WSHSY; CDR2 reads SAAADI. Trimming took off 2 bases at V and 8 bases at J, with 15 bases between the two ends. The CDR3 loop is CASSELWGFGGYTF. The CDR3 nucleotides read TGCGCCAGCAGTGAGCTCTGGGGATTTGGAGGCTACACCTTC.

The genes are TRBV7-9 and TRBJ2-7; no clear D. V lost 5 bases, J lost 0 bases, and 17 bases lay in between. Germline-derived CDR1 and CDR2 are SEHNR and FQNEAQ (reference sequence). There are 16 residues in the CDR3. The CDR3 here is CASSAQDGVSSYEQYF. In DNA, the CDR3 is TGTGCCAGCAGCGCCCAGGACGGAGTGAGCTCCTACGAGCAGTACTTC.

This clonotype was observed a few times. The chain couples TRBV6-5 to TRBJ1-2; no definite D call. Germline V gene lookup returns CDR1 MNHEY and CDR2 SVGAGI. CDR3 size: 13 residues. Trimming removed 6 bases at V and 6 bases at J, with 14 bases between. The CDR3 protein is CASSPAGKDGYTF. DNA of the CDR3: TGTGCCAGCAGCCCCGCGGGAAAGGATGGCTACACCTTC.

This clonotype came up once. The chain uses TRBV27 and TRBJ1-4; 7 nucleotides match TRBD1. The CDR3 sequence is 16 residues long. From germline, CDR1 is MNHEY and CDR2 SMNVEV (reference sequence). The trim removed 5 bases at V and 3 bases at J, leaving 9 bases unmatched. The DNA for the CDR3 is TGTGCCAGCAGTACTCGCTACAGGGGTTCTAATGAAAAACTGTTTTTT. It codes for CASSTRYRGSNEKLFF.

The chain recombines TRBV6-5 with TRBJ2-5, with 9 bases matching TRBD1. With the DNA end fitting TRBJ2-7 better, the J assignment may be wrong. Looked up from germline, CDR1 is MNHEY and CDR2 is SVGAGI. The CDR3 is 14 residues long. CDR3 sequence (DNA): TGTGCCAGCAGTGAACCGGGACAGGGACCCGAGCAGTACTTC. Translation gives CASSEPGQGPEQYF.